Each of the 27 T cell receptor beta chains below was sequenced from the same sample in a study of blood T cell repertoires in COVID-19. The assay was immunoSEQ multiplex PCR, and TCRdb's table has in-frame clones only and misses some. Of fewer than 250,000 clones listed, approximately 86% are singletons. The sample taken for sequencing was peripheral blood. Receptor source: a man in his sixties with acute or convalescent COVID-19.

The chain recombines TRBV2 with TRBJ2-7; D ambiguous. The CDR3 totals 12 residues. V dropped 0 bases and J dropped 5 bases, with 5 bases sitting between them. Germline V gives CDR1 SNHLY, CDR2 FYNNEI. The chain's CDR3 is CASSEARHEQYF. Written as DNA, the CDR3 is TGTGCCAGCAGTGAAGCGAGGCACGAGCAGTACTTC.

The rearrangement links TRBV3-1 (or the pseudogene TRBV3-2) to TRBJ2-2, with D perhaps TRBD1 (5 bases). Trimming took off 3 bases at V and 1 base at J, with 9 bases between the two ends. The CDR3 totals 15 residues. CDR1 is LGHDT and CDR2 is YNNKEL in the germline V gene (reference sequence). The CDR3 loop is CASSHRQRNTGELFF. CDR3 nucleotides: TGTGCCAGCAGCCACCGACAGAGGAACACCGGGGAGCTGTTTTTT.

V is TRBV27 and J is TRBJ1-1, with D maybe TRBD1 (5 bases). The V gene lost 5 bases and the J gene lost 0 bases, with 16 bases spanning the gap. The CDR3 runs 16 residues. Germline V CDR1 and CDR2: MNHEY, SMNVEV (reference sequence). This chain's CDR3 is CASSRTRVIMNTEAFF. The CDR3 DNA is TGTGCCAGCAGTCGTACCAGGGTTATCATGAACACTGAAGCTTTCTTT.

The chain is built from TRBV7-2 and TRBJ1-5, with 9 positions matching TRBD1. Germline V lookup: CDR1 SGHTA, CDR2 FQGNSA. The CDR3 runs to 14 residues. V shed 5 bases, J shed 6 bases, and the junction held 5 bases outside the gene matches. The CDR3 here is CASSTQGAGQPQHF. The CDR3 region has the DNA TGTGCCAGCAGCACACAGGGGGCCGGTCAGCCCCAGCATTTT.

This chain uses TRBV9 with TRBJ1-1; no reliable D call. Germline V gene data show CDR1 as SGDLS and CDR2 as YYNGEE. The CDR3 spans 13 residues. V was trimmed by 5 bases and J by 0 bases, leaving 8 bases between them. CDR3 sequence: CASSPIMNTEAFF. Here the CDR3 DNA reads TGTGCCAGCAGTCCAATCATGAACACTGAAGCTTTCTTT.

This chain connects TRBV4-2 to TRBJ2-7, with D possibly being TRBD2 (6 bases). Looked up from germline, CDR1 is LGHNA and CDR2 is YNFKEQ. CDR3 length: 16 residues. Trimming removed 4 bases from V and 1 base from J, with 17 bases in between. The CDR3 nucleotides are TGTGCCAGCAGCCGGGACGCGACTAGAGGGTCCTACGAGCAGTACTTC. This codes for CASSRDATRGSYEQYF.

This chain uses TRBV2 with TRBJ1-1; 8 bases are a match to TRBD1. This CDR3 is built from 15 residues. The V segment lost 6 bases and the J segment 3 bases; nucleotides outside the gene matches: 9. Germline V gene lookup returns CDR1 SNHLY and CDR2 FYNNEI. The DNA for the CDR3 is TGTGCCAGCAGCTGGGACAGGAGGGATGACACTGAAGCTTTCTTT. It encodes CASSWDRRDDTEAFF.

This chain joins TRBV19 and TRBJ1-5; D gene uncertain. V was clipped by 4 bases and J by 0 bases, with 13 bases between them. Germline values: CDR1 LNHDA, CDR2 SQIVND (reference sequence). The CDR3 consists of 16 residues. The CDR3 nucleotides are TGTGCCAGTAGTACCACGGGAGTGGGTAGCAATCAGCCCCAGCATTTT. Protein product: CASSTTGVGSNQPQHF.

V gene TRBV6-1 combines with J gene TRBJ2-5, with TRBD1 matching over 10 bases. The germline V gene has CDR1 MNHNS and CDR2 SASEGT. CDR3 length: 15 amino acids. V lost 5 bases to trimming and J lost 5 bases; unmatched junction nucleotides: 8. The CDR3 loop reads CASSTPGQGPETQYF. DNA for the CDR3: TGTGCCAGCAGTACGCCGGGACAGGGGCCCGAGACCCAGTACTTC.

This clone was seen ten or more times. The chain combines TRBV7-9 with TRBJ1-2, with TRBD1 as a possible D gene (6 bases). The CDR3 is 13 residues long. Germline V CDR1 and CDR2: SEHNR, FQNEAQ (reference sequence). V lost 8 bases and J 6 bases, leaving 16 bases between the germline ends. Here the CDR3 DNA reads TGTGCCAGCCGCTCCCTTACAGGGAATGGCTACACCTTC. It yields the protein CASRSLTGNGYTF.

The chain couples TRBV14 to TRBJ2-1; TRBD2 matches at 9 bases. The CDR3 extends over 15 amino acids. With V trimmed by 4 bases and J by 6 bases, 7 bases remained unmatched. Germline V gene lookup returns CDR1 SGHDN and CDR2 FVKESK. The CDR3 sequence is CASSRGGAMGNEQFF. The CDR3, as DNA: TGTGCCAGCAGCCGCGGGGGGGCCATGGGCAATGAGCAGTTCTTC.

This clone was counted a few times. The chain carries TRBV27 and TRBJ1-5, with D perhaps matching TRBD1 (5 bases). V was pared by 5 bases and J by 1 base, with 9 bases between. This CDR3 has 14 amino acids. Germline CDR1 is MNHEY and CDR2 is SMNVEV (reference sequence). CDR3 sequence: CASSPGMSNQPQHF. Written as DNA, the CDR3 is TGTGCCAGCAGTCCAGGGATGAGCAATCAGCCCCAGCATTTT.

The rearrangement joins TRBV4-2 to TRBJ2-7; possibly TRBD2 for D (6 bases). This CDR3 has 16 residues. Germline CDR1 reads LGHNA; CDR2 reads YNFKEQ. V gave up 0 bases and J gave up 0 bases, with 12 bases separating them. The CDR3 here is CASSQDLLGGSYEQYF. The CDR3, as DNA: TGTGCCAGCAGCCAAGATTTATTGGGGGGCTCCTACGAGCAGTACTTC.

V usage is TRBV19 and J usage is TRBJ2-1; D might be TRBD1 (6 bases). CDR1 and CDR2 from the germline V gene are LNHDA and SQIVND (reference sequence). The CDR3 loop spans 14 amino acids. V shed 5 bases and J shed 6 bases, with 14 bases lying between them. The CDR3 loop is CASSSGATGNEQFF. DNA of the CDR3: TGTGCCAGTAGTTCAGGGGCGACGGGCAATGAGCAGTTCTTC.

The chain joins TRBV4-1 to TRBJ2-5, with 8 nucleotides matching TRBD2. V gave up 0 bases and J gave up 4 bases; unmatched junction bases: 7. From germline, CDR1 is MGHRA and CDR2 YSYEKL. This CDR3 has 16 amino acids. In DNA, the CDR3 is TGCGCCAGCAGCCAAGATCGGGGGGGCCGTCGAGAGACCCAGTACTTC. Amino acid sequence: CASSQDRGGRRETQYF.

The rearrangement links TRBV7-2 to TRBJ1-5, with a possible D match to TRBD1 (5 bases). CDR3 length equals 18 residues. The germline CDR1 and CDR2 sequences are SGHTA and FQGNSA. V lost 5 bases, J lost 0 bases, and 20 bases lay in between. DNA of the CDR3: TGTGCCAGCAGCCGCGGTGGGGGACTGCAATCTAGCAATCAGCCCCAGCATTTT. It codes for CASSRGGGLQSSNQPQHF.

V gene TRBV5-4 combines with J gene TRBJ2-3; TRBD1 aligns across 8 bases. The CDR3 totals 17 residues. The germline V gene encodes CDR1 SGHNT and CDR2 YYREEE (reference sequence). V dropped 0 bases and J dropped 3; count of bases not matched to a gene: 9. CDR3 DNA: TGTGCCAGCAGCTTGGCCAAGTCAGGGGGCCAGACAGATACGCAGTATTTT. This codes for CASSLAKSGGQTDTQYF.

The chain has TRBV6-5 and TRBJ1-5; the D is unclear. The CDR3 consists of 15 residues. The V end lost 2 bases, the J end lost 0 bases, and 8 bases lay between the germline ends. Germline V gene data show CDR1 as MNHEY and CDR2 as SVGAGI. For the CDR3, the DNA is TGTGCCAGCAGTTACGAGGCGGATAGCAATCAGCCCCAGCATTTT. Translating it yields CASSYEADSNQPQHF.

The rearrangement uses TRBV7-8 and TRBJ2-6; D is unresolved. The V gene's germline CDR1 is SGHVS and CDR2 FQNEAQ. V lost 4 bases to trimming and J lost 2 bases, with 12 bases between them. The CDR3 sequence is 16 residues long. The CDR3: CASSSKRLAGANVLTF. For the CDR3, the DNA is TGTGCCAGCAGCTCCAAGAGGCTCGCTGGGGCCAACGTCCTGACTTTC.

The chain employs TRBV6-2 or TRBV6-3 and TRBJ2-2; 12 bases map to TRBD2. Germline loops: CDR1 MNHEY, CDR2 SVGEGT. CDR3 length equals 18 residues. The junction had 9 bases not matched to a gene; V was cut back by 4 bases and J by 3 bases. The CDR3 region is CASSSTRLAGAYTGELFF. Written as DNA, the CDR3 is TGTGCCAGCAGTTCAACCCGACTAGCGGGGGCGTACACCGGGGAGCTGTTTTTT.

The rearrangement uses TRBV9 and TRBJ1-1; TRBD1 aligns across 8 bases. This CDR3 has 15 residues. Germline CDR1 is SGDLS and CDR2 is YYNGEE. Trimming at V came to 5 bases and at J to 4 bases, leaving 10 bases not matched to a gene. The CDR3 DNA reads TGTGCCAGCAGGCCCCAGGGGGCAGAAAGCACTGAAGCTTTCTTT. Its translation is CASRPQGAESTEAFF.

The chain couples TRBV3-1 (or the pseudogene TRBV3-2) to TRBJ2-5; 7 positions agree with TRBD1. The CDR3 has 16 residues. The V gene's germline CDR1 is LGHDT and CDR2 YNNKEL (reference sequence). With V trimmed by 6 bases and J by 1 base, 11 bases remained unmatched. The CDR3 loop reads CASSHRTGTVQETQYF. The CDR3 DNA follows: TGTGCCAGCAGTCACCGGACCGGGACAGTCCAAGAGACCCAGTACTTC.

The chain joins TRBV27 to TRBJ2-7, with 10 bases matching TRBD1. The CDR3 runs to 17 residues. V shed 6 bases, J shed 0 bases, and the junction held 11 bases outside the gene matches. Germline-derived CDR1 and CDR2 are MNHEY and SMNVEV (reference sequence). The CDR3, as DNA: TGTGCCAGCAGGGGGAATCCGGGACAGGGGCACTCCTACGAGCAGTACTTC. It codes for CASRGNPGQGHSYEQYF.

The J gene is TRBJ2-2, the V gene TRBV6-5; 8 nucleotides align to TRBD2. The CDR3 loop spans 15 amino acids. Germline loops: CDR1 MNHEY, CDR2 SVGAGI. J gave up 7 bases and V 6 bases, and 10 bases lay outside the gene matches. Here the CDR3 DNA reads TGTGCCAGCAGCCCCACGGGGGGGCTGGACGGGGAGCTGTTTTTT. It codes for CASSPTGGLDGELFF.

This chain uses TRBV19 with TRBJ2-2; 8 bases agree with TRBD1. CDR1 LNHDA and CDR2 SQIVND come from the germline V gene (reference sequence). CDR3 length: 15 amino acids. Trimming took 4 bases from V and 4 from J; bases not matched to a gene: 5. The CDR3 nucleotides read TGTGCCAGTAGTAAGACAGGGGCGGGCACCGGGGAGCTGTTTTTT. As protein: CASSKTGAGTGELFF.

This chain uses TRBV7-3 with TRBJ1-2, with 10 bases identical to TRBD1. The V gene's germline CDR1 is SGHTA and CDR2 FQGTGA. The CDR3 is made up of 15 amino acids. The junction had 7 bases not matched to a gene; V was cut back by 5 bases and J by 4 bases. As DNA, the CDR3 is TGTGCCAGCAGCCCAGGACAGGGGGTTATCTATGGCTACACCTTC. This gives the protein CASSPGQGVIYGYTF.

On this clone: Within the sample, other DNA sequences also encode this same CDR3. The CDR3, as DNA: TGCGCCAGCAGCTTGGCGGGGGGTAGCAATCAGCCCCAGCATTTT. It specifies CASSLAGGSNQPQHF. The chain links TRBV5-1 to TRBJ1-5; a possible D gene is TRBD1 (5 bases). The CDR3 loop spans 15 amino acids. V dropped 0 bases and J dropped 0 bases, with 7 bases sitting between them. Germline lookup yields CDR1 SGHRS and CDR2 YFSETQ. The full variable domain, in which reference TRBV5-1 and TRBJ1-5 provide the parts outside the CDR3, is KAGVTQTPRYLIKTRGQQVTLSCSPISGHRSVSWYQQTPGQGLQFLFEYFSETQRNKGNFPGRFSGRQFSNSRSEMNVSTLELGDSALYLCASSLAGGSNQPQHFGDGTRLSIL.